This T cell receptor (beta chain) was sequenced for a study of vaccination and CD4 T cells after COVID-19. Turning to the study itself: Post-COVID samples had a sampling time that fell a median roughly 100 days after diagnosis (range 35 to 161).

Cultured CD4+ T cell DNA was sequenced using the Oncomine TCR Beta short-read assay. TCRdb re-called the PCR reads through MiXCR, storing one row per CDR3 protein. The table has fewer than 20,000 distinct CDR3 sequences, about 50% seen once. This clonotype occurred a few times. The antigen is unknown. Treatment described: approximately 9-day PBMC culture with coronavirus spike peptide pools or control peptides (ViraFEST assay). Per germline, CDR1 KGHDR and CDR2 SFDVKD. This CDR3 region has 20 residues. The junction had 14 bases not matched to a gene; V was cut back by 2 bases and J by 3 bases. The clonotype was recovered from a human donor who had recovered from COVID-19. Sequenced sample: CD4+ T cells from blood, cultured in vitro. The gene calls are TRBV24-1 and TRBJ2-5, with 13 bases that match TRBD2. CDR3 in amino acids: CATSDYSLGLAGRGKETQYF. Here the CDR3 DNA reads TGTGCCACCAGTGATTATTCCTTGGGACTAGCGGGAAGGGGGAAAGAGACCCAGTACTTC.